Below, 23 T cell receptor beta chains from the same sample are listed, as sequenced in a study of shared clonotypes between healthy human individuals. Clones were sequenced by immunoSEQ multiplex PCR, and TCRdb holds only the in-frame ones, with some missing. Of just over 2,000,000 clones listed, roughly 96% are singletons. Sequenced material: naive CD4+ T cells sorted from blood. Described subset: CD45RA+ positively selected. Receptors originate from a man aged 18 to 30 in good health.

The chain has TRBV18 and TRBJ1-6; 9 bases are shared with TRBD1. The ends lost 5 bases at V and 13 bases at J; junction bases unmatched: 6. This CDR3 spans 13 amino acids. Germline CDR1 is KGHSH and CDR2 is LQKENI. CDR3 in amino acids: CASSEDRGIPLHF. Written as DNA, the CDR3 is TGTGCCAGCTCAGAAGACAGGGGGATTCCCCTCCACTTT. The complete variable domain, with remaining parts taken from reference TRBV18 and TRBJ1-6, reads NAGVMQNPRHLVRRRGQEARLRCSPMKGHSHVYWYRQLPEEGLKFMVYLQKENIIDESGMPKERFSAEFPKEGPSILRIQQVVRGDSAAYFCASSEDRGIPLHFGNGTRLTVT.

The chain employs TRBV11-2 and TRBJ1-6, with 10 bases identical to TRBD1. J was trimmed by 9 bases and V by 5 bases; bases with no gene match: 7. Germline CDR1 is SGHAT and CDR2 is FQNNGV. The CDR3 has 15 residues. CDR3 sequence: CASSTPGTGVSPLHF. The CDR3 nucleotides are TGTGCCAGCAGCACCCCCGGGACAGGGGTTTCACCCCTCCACTTT.

The V and J genes are TRBV18 and TRBJ1-4; D gene unclear. CDR3 length: 17 residues. Germline CDR1 reads KGHSH; CDR2 reads LQKENI. V was shortened by 3 bases and J by 0 bases, with 14 bases between the two germline ends. The CDR3 sequence is CASSPPQTGTTNEKLFF. The CDR3, as DNA: TGTGCCAGCTCACCCCCCCAGACGGGCACAACTAATGAAAAACTGTTTTTT. Using reference TRBV18 and TRBJ1-4 for the parts outside the CDR3, the full variable domain is NAGVMQNPRHLVRRRGQEARLRCSPMKGHSHVYWYRQLPEEGLKFMVYLQKENIIDESGMPKERFSAEFPKEGPSILRIQQVVRGDSAAYFCASSPPQTGTTNEKLFFGSGTQLSVL.

The rearrangement links TRBV6-5 to TRBJ2-7; 8 nucleotides agree with TRBD2. V lost 6 bases and J lost 0; bases outside the gene matches: 7. Germline CDR1 reads MNHEY; CDR2 reads SVGAGI. There are 15 residues in the CDR3. The chain's CDR3 is CASREGSGSSYEQYF. The CDR3 nucleotides are TGTGCCAGCAGGGAGGGGAGCGGGAGCTCCTACGAGCAGTACTTC.

V and J are TRBV11-1 and TRBJ1-2, with TRBD1 matching 8 bases. The trim removed 5 bases at V and 12 bases at J, leaving 5 bases unmatched. Per germline, CDR1 SGHAT and CDR2 FQDESV (reference sequence). The CDR3 is 11 amino acids. CDR3 nucleotide sequence: TGTGCCAGCAGCCAGGACAGGGACCACACCTTC. It yields the protein CASSQDRDHTF.

The chain is built from TRBV5-6 and TRBJ1-1; unclear D gene. Deletions cut 7 bases from V and 2 bases from J, with 12 bases between. Germline CDR1 is SGHDT and CDR2 is YYEEEE. The CDR3 is 13 amino acids. The CDR3 reads CASARESNTEAFF. The CDR3 bases are TGTGCCAGCGCCCGGGAGAGTAACACTGAAGCTTTCTTT.

The chain carries TRBV10-3 and TRBJ2-2; TRBD1 matches at 8 bases. The CDR3 is 16 residues long. The trim removed 0 bases at V and 8 bases at J, leaving 8 bases unmatched. The V gene's germline CDR1 is ENHRY and CDR2 SYGVKD. In DNA form, the CDR3 reads TGTGCCATCAGTGAGTCGGGGACAGGTCTGACGGGGGAGCTGTTTTTT. Its protein product is CAISESGTGLTGELFF.

This rearrangement joins TRBV15 to TRBJ2-7, with D possibly being TRBD2 (6 bases). Germline lookup yields CDR1 LNHNV and CDR2 YYDKDF (reference sequence). The CDR3 contains 13 residues. V was clipped by 9 bases and J by 0 bases, with 12 bases between them. CDR3 sequence: CATSRDFSYEQYF. The CDR3 region has the DNA TGTGCCACAAGCCGGGACTTCTCCTACGAGCAGTACTTC.

The chain couples TRBV30 to TRBJ1-4, with D uncertain. Trimming took 4 bases from V and 10 from J, leaving 13 bases between them. The germline V gene encodes CDR1 GTSNPN and CDR2 SVGIG (reference sequence). CDR3 length equals 12 residues. In DNA, the CDR3 is TGTGCCTGGACGGAAACCGAGGGAAAACTGTTTTTT. The encoded protein is CAWTETEGKLFF.

This chain links TRBV4-1 with TRBJ1-4, with TRBD1 as a possible D gene (5 bases). The CDR3 sequence is 15 residues long. V was cut by 0 bases and J by 7 bases, with 12 bases left in between. The germline V gene encodes CDR1 MGHRA and CDR2 YSYEKL. CDR3 coding DNA: TGCGCCAGCAGCCAAGATCGGGCCGGGGGTGAAAAACTGTTTTTT. Protein: CASSQDRAGGEKLFF.

The V call is TRBV21-1, the J call TRBJ2-2; the DNA was not compared with TRBD1, the D call given in the table. TRBV21-1 is shown as a pseudogene. This CDR3 comprises 14 residues. This CDR3 is CASSRDREAGELFF. CDR3 DNA: TGTGCCAGCAGCCGGGACAGGGAAGCCGGGGAGCTGTTTTTT.

The rearrangement links TRBV2 to TRBJ1-1; 8 bases align to TRBD1. J lost 4 bases, V lost 6 bases, and 10 bases had no gene match. CDR1 and CDR2 (germline): SNHLY, FYNNEI. The length of the CDR3 is 15 residues. This CDR3 is CASRWGGQGATEAFF. CDR3 DNA: TGTGCCAGCAGGTGGGGTGGGCAGGGGGCCACTGAAGCTTTCTTT.

This clone was counted a few times. Written as DNA, the CDR3 is TGTGCCAGCATAGACGAGGTATCCCCTGGAAACACCATATATTTT. Its protein product is CASIDEVSPGNTIYF. The chain employs TRBV2 and TRBJ1-3; D not resolved. Germline loops: CDR1 SNHLY, CDR2 FYNNEI. V dropped 7 bases and J dropped 2 bases, with 15 bases sitting between them. The CDR3 runs 15 residues.

The chain joins TRBV7-6 to TRBJ2-1; TRBD2 agrees at 10 bases. With 0 bases clipped from V and 2 bases from J, the junction kept 4 bases outside the gene matches. From germline, CDR1 is SGHVS and CDR2 FNYEAQ. The CDR3 runs to 17 residues. The CDR3: CASSLARTSGTYNEQFF. DNA of the CDR3: TGTGCCAGCAGCTTAGCGAGGACTAGCGGAACCTACAATGAGCAGTTCTTC.

The chain employs TRBV10-3 and TRBJ1-1; 9 nucleotides agree with TRBD1. With V trimmed by 6 bases and J by 3 bases, 5 bases remained unmatched. CDR1 ENHRY and CDR2 SYGVKD come from the germline V gene. This CDR3 region has 14 residues. The CDR3 nucleotides read TGTGCCATCAGCAACAGGGGGCCGGACACTGAAGCTTTCTTT. This encodes CAISNRGPDTEAFF.

CDR3 DNA sequence: TGTGCCAGCTCACCAGCGGGAGGCCGTGAGGGCACCGGGGAGCTGTTTTTT. It is translated as CASSPAGGREGTGELFF. V and J are TRBV18 and TRBJ2-2; 8 bases match TRBD2. V dropped 2 bases and J dropped 4; count of bases not matched to a gene: 9. The germline gives CDR1 KGHSH, CDR2 LQKENI. The CDR3 length is 17 residues.

This sequence joins TRBV25-1 and TRBJ2-1, with 7 bases identical to TRBD2. From germline, CDR1 is MGHDK and CDR2 SYGVNS. V trimming: 3 bases; J trimming: 4 bases; junction bases outside the gene matches: 12. CDR3 length: 17 amino acids. The CDR3 sequence: CASSDMAWDYTYNEQFF. The CDR3 nucleotides read TGTGCCAGCAGTGACATGGCCTGGGACTACACATACAATGAGCAGTTCTTC.

This rearrangement joins TRBV4-1 to TRBJ2-1; D might be TRBD1 or TRBD2, each matching 6 bases. This CDR3 is built from 15 residues. Germline loops: CDR1 MGHRA, CDR2 YSYEKL. V lost 4 bases, J lost 4 bases, and 14 bases lay in between. CDR3: CASSRSRGEYNEQFF. The CDR3 DNA sequence: TGCGCCAGCAGCCGTAGTAGGGGGGAGTACAATGAGCAGTTCTTC.

The chain combines TRBV7-2 with TRBJ2-3; D gene unclear. Per the germline V gene, CDR1 is SGHTA and CDR2 is FQGNSA. Trimming removed 3 bases from V and 4 bases from J, with 11 bases in between. The CDR3 covers 14 residues. CDR3 DNA sequence: TGTGCCAGCAGCTTTCGTCCAGCTCCAGATACGCAGTATTTT. Translated: CASSFRPAPDTQYF.

This CDR3 reads CASSLPPGGGTDTQYF. CDR3 sequence (DNA): TGTGCCAGCAGCCTCCCTCCGGGAGGGGGGACAGATACGCAGTATTTT. This chain connects TRBV5-4 to TRBJ2-3; 8 bases map to TRBD2. The CDR3 length is 16 residues. Germline CDR1 SGHNT, CDR2 YYREEE (reference sequence). The V segment lost 4 bases and the J segment 3 bases; nucleotides outside the gene matches: 10.

The chain recombines TRBV6-5 with TRBJ2-5; 8 positions match TRBD2. Germline V gene data show CDR1 as MNHEY and CDR2 as SVGAGI. J was trimmed by 5 bases and V by 0 bases; bases with no gene match: 8. CDR3 length equals 16 residues. The CDR3 reads CASSYSGAGVLETQYF. CDR3 DNA: TGTGCCAGCAGTTACTCGGGAGCGGGAGTTTTGGAGACCCAGTACTTC.

The chain combines TRBV28 with TRBJ1-2, with a tentative D call TRBD1 (6 bases). The CDR3 has 14 residues. The V gene's germline CDR1 is MDHEN and CDR2 SYDVKM. Trimming pared 4 bases from V and 4 bases from J, leaving 13 bases between. In DNA form, the CDR3 reads TGTGCCAGCAGTTCACCAGGGGAAAGCTATGGCTACACCTTC. It yields the protein CASSSPGESYGYTF.

The V gene is TRBV5-1, the J gene TRBJ1-4; D is ambiguous. The V end was cut by 3 bases, the J end by 8 bases, with 11 bases between. This CDR3 region has 13 residues. Germline-derived CDR1 and CDR2 are SGHRS and YFSETQ. The CDR3 sequence is CASSSTNGEKLFF. The DNA for the CDR3 is TGCGCCAGCAGCTCCACAAACGGCGAAAAACTGTTTTTT.